This TCR beta chain came from a study of T cells in Graves' hyperthyroidism and ophthalmopathy. General study results and limits: Peripheral blood also featured most of the thyroid clonotypes expanded above 0.001. Patients with ophthalmopathy were separated from those with stable hyperthyroidism by a 13 V-J model. Ophthalmopathy, as predicted by the model, came a median approximately 5.9 months after the prediction.

In the case of this clonotype: No antigen is known for it.

The source material, RNA transcripts, was used to amplify TCR beta CDR3 regions. In the first-round RT-PCR of the TCR CDR3, the HTBI primer set was used. TCRdb redid the calling of the multiplex PCR reads with MiXCR, one entry per CDR3 protein. The data contain 500,000 to 600,000 distinct CDR3 sequences, roughly 50% of them seen just once; the ten biggest clones take up roughly 8.2%. Sequencing was carried out using peripheral blood or thyroid tissue (not recorded which). The origin of this receptor is a woman aged 18-29 years with Graves' hyperthyroidism.

CDR3 DNA sequence: TGTGCCAGCAGCTCTAGCGGTAACACAGATACGCAGTATTTT. The encoded protein is CASSSSGNTDTQYF. The V call is TRBV7-9, the J call TRBJ2-3; TRBD2 matches at 7 bases. The ends lost 4 bases at V and 2 bases at J; junction bases unmatched: 3. Germline CDR1 is SEHNR and CDR2 is FQNEAQ (reference sequence). The CDR3 extends over 14 amino acids.